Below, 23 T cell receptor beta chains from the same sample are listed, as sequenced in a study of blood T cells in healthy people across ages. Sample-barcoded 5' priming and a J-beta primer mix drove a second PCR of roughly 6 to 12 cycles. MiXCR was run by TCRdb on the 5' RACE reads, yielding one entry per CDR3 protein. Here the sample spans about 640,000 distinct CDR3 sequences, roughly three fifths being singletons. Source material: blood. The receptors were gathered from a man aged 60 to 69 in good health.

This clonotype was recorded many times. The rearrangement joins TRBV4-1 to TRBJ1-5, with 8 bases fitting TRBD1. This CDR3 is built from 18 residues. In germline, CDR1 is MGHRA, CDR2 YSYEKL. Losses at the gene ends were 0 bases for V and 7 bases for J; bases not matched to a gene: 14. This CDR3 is CASSQDQVGQGARQPQHF. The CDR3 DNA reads TGCGCCAGCAGCCAAGATCAGGTCGGCCAGGGGGCGCGGCAGCCCCAGCATTTT.

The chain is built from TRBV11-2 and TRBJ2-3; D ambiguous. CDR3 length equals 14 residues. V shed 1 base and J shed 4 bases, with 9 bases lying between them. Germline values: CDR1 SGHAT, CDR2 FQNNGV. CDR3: CASSLAQPPDTQYF. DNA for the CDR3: TGTGCCAGCAGCTTAGCCCAGCCACCAGATACGCAGTATTTT. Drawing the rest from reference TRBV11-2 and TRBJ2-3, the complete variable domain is EAGVAQSPRYKIIEKRQSVAFWCNPISGHATLYWYQQILGQGPKLLIQFQNNGVVDDSQLPKDRFSAERLKGVDSTLKIQPAKLEDSAVYLCASSLAQPPDTQYFGPGTRLTVL.

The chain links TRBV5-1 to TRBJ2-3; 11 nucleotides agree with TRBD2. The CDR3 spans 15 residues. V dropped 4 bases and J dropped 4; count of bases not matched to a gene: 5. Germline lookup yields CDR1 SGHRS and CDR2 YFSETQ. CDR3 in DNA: TGCGCCAGCAGCATTAGCGGGGGGGAATCAGATACGCAGTATTTT. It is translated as CASSISGGESDTQYF.

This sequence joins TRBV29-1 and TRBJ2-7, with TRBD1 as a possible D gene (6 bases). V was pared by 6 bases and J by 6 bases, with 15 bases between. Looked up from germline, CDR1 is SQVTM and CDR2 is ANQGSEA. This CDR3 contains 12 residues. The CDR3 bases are TGCAGCGTAGCTACAGGGTTCGGCGAGCAGTACTTC. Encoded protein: CSVATGFGEQYF.

In DNA, the CDR3 is TGCGCCAGCAGTGAGAACCCACGTAGGGATACGCAGTATTTT. It yields the protein CASSENPRRDTQYF. This chain links TRBV10-1 with TRBJ2-3, with D hard to call. The CDR3 totals 14 residues. Trimming removed 2 bases from V and 6 bases from J, with 12 bases in between. Germline lookup yields CDR1 WNHNN and CDR2 SYGVQD (reference sequence).

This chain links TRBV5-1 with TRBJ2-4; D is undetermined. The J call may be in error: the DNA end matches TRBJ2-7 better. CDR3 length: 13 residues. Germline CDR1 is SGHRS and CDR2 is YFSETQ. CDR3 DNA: TGCGCCAGCAGCTCCGGGTCGTCAGGCGAGCAGTACTTC. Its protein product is CASSSGSSGEQYF.

The CDR3 is CAISESDRDPYEQYF. CDR3 bases: TGTGCCATCAGTGAGTCTGACAGGGACCCCTACGAGCAGTACTTC. J is TRBJ2-7 and V is TRBV10-3, with 7 positions matching TRBD1. J lost 2 bases, V lost 0 bases, and 4 bases had no gene match. The germline V gene has CDR1 ENHRY and CDR2 SYGVKD. The CDR3 loop spans 15 amino acids.

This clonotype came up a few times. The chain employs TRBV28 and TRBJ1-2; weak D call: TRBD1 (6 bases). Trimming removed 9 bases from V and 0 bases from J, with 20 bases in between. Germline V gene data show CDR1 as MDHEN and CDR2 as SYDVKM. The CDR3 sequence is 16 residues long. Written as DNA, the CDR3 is TGTGCCAGTCTGTCGTTTAGGAAGGGGGCTAACTATGGCTACACCTTC. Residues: CASLSFRKGANYGYTF.

Here the CDR3 DNA reads TGTGCCAGCAGACCAGGGGGCTACCCCGCTCTGAACACTGAAGCTTTCTTT. It yields the protein CASRPGGYPALNTEAFF. The V gene is TRBV12-3 or TRBV12-4, the J gene TRBJ1-1, with 8 bases fitting TRBD1. The CDR3 sequence is 17 residues long. With 6 bases clipped from V and 0 bases from J, the junction kept 12 bases outside the gene matches.

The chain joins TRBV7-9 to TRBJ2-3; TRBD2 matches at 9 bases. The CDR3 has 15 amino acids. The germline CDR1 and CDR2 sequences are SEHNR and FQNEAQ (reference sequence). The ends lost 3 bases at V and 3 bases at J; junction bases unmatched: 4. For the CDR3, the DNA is TGTGCCAGCAGCTTTCGCGGGGGGGCGACAGATACGCAGTATTTT. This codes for CASSFRGGATDTQYF.

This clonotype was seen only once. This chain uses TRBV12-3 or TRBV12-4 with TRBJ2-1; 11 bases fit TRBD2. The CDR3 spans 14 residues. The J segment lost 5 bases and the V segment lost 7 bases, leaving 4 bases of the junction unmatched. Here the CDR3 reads CASIATSGDNEQFF. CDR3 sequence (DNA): TGTGCCAGCATTGCGACTAGCGGGGACAATGAGCAGTTCTTC.

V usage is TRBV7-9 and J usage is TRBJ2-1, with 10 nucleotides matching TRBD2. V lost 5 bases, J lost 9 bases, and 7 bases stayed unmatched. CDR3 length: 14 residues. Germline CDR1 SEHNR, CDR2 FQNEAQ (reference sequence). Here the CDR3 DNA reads TGTGCCAGCAGCCCCCAGCGGGGGGGCCTTGAGCAGTTCTTC. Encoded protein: CASSPQRGGLEQFF.

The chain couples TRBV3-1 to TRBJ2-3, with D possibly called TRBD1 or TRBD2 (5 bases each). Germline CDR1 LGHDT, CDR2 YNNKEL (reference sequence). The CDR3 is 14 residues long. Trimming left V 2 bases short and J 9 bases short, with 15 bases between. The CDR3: CASSQFRMGPTQYF. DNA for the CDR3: TGTGCCAGCAGCCAATTTCGTATGGGACCCACGCAGTATTTT.

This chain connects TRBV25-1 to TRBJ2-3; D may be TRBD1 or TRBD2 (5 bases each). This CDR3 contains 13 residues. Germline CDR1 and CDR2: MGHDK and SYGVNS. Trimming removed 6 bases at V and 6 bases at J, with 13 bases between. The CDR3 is CASRGDHRDTQYF. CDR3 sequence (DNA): TGTGCCAGCAGAGGGGACCACCGGGATACGCAGTATTTT.

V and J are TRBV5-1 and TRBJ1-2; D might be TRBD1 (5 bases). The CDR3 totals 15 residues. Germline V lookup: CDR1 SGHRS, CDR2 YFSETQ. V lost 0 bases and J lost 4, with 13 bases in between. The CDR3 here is CASSLAAGSFYGYTF. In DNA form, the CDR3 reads TGCGCCAGCAGCTTGGCTGCAGGGAGCTTCTATGGCTACACCTTC.

CDR3 sequence: CASRHKGNSGANVLTF. For the CDR3, the DNA is TGTGCCAGCAGGCACAAAGGGAACTCTGGGGCCAACGTCCTGACTTTC. The chain joins TRBV7-9 to TRBJ2-6; D ambiguous. Trimming stripped 6 bases from V and 0 bases from J, with 12 bases between. CDR3 length: 16 residues. The germline V gene encodes CDR1 SEHNR and CDR2 FQNEAQ (reference sequence).

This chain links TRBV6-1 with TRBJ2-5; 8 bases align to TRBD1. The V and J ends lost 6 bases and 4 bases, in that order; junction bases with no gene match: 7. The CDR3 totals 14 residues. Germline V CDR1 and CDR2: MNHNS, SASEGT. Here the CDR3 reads CASRMRQGPETQYF. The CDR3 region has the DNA TGTGCCAGCAGGATGCGACAGGGGCCAGAGACCCAGTACTTC.

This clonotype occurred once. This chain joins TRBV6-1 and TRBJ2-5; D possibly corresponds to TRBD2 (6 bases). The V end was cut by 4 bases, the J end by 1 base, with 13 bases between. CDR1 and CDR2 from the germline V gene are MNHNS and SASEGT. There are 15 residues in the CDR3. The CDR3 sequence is CASSVGGTVQETQYF. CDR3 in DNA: TGTGCCAGCAGTGTAGGAGGGACCGTCCAAGAGACCCAGTACTTC.

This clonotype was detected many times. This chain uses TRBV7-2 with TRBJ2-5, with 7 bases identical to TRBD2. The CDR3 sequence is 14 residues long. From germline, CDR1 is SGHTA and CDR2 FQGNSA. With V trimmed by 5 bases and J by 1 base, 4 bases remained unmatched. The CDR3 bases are TGTGCCAGCAGCCGGGGACTACCCCAAGAGACCCAGTACTTC. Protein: CASSRGLPQETQYF.

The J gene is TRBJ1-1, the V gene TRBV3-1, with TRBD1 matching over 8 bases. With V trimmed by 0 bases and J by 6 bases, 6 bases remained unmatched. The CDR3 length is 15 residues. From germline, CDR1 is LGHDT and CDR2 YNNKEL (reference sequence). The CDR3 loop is CASSQERQGRSEAFF. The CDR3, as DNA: TGTGCCAGCAGCCAAGAGAGACAGGGGCGATCTGAAGCTTTCTTT. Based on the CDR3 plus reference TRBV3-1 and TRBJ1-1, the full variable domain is DTAVSQTPKYLVTQMGNDKSIKCEQNLGHDTMYWYKQDSKKFLKIMFSYNNKELIINETVPNRFSPKSPDKAHLNLHINSLELGDSAVYFCASSQERQGRSEAFFGQGTRLTVV.

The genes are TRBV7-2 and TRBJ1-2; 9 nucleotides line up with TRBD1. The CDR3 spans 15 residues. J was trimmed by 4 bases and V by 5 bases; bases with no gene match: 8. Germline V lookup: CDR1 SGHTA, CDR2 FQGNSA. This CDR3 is CASSLQGARGYGYTF. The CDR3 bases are TGTGCCAGCAGCCTACAGGGGGCGCGTGGCTATGGCTACACCTTC.

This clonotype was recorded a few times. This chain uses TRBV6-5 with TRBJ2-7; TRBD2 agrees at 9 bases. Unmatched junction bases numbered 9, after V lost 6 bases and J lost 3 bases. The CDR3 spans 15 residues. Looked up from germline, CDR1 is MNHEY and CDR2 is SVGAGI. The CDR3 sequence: CASSPGASGNYEQYF. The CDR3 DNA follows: TGTGCCAGCAGCCCCGGGGCTAGCGGGAACTACGAGCAGTACTTC.

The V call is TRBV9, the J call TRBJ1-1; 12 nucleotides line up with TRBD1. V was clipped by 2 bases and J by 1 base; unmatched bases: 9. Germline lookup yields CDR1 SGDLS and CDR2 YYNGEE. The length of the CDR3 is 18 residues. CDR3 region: CASSVGQGAGLGNTEAFF. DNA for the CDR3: TGTGCCAGCAGCGTGGGACAGGGGGCAGGTTTAGGGAACACTGAAGCTTTCTTT.